The 30 T cell receptor beta chains reported below all come from one sample, sequenced in a study of glioma-infiltrating T cells. Using RNA template, CDR3s of TCR alpha and beta were amplified with iRepertoire arm-PCR. One entry per CDR3 protein results from TCRdb running MiXCR on the multiplex PCR reads. Of roughly 350,000 distinct CDR3 sequences in the sample, roughly two fifths were seen once. Sequencing input: glioma tissue, nonneoplastic brain tissue, or PBMCs (not recorded which). All receptors derive from a human donor with low-grade glioma or glioblastoma, undergoing nonglioma brain surgery, or in good health (not recorded which).

This clonotype was detected many times. V is TRBV6-2 or TRBV6-3 and J is TRBJ1-1; the D gene is possibly TRBD1 (6 bases). The CDR3 covers 14 residues. Germline V gene lookup returns CDR1 MNHEY and CDR2 SVGEGT. The V end lost 6 bases, the J end lost 1 base, and 12 bases lay between the germline ends. CDR3 DNA: TGTGCCAGCAGACCCACAGGGTCGAACACTGAAGCTTTCTTT. This translates into CASRPTGSNTEAFF.

This clonotype has a handful of counts. The chain is built from TRBV7-2 and TRBJ2-7; D remains ambiguous. The length of the CDR3 is 14 residues. Trimming cost V 0 bases and J 2 bases, with 8 bases left between them. The germline V gene has CDR1 SGHTA and CDR2 FQGNSA. CDR3 in DNA: TGTGCCAGCAGCTTAGCAGGGCGAACCTACGAGCAGTACTTC. Protein product: CASSLAGRTYEQYF.

There are a few counts of this clonotype. This chain uses TRBV3-1 with TRBJ2-2; the D gene is possibly TRBD1 (6 bases). This CDR3 is built from 15 residues. Germline CDR1 LGHDT, CDR2 YNNKEL (reference sequence). V shed 2 bases and J shed 5 bases, with 12 bases lying between them. The CDR3 coding sequence is TGTGCCAGCAGCCAAAGGGACATGGGGACCGGGGAGCTGTTTTTT. Its translation: CASSQRDMGTGELFF.

The V gene is TRBV19, the J gene TRBJ2-3; TRBD2 matches at 11 bases. V trimming: 6 bases; J trimming: 6 bases; junction bases outside the gene matches: 17. Germline lookup yields CDR1 LNHDA and CDR2 SQIVND (reference sequence). The CDR3 spans 18 residues. The CDR3 sequence: CASSLKPLAGGVYDTQYF. DNA for the CDR3: TGTGCCAGTAGCCTTAAACCGCTAGCGGGAGGCGTTTATGATACGCAGTATTTT.

The CDR3 sequence is CASSVEASDTQYF. The CDR3 nucleotides read TGTGCCAGCAGCGTAGAGGCATCCGATACGCAGTATTTT. This chain uses TRBV9 with TRBJ2-3; no firm D call. The CDR3 has 13 amino acids. The germline CDR1 and CDR2 sequences are SGDLS and YYNGEE. Deletions cut 0 bases from V and 6 bases from J, with 8 bases between.

The rearrangement joins TRBV20-1 to TRBJ2-3; D is possibly TRBD2 (5 bases). Germline V gene data show CDR1 as DFQATT and CDR2 as SNEGSKA (reference sequence). V was clipped by 0 bases and J by 1 base, with 11 bases between them. The CDR3 is made up of 15 amino acids. The CDR3 region is CSARERRARTDTQYF. Here the CDR3 DNA reads TGCAGTGCTAGAGAAAGGCGGGCCCGCACAGATACGCAGTATTTT.

Of note for this clonotype: One junction end disagrees with the germline gene, perhaps due to a read error. The chain links TRBV7-7 to TRBJ1-4; D not resolved. CDR3 size: 15 residues. CDR1 SSHAT and CDR2 FNYEAQ come from the germline V gene (reference sequence). The CDR3 DNA reads as TGCGCCAGCAGCCAGGCCGTTTCGTCTAATGAAAAACTGTTTTTT. This gives the protein CASSQAVSSNEKLFF. Looking up the rest from reference TRBV7-7 and TRBJ1-4 gives the full variable domain: GAGVSQSPRYKVTKRGQDVTLRCDPISSHATLYWYQQALGQGPEFLTYFNYEAQPDKSGLPSDRFSAERPEGSISTLTIQRTEQRDSAMYRCASSQAVSSNEKLFFGSGTQLSVL.

At least ten counts were recorded for this clonotype. The gene calls are TRBV28 and TRBJ1-1; D not resolved. Germline V CDR1 and CDR2: MDHEN, SYDVKM. Trimming took off 2 bases at V and 9 bases at J, with 13 bases between the two ends. CDR3 size: 13 residues. The DNA of the CDR3 is TGTGCCAGCAGTTTAGGATCGCGAGCCAAAGCTTTCTTT. Its protein product is CASSLGSRAKAFF.

This clonotype showed up just a few times. The chain uses TRBV6-2 or TRBV6-3 and TRBJ2-4, with 7 bases matching TRBD1. V shed 5 bases and J 0 bases; nucleotides not matched to a gene: 4. The length of the CDR3 is 15 residues. The germline V gene has CDR1 MNHEY and CDR2 SVGEGT. The CDR3 DNA reads TGTGCCAGCAGTACGGGACAGCCAGCCAAAAACATTCAGTACTTC. Translated, it gives CASSTGQPAKNIQYF.

This clonotype has only a few counts. The genes are TRBV24-1 and TRBJ2-1; D gene unclear. CDR1 and CDR2 (germline): KGHDR, SFDVKD. Trimming left V 4 bases short and J 4 bases short, with 13 bases between. The CDR3 is made up of 15 amino acids. CDR3 region: CATSEGSSTYNEQFF. The CDR3 DNA reads as TGTGCCACCAGTGAGGGGTCCTCAACTTACAATGAGCAGTTCTTC.

This clonotype was observed a handful of times. The chain has TRBV14 and TRBJ2-1; no reliable D call. V was shortened by 4 bases and J by 15 bases, with 16 bases between the two germline ends. This CDR3 has 12 residues. Per germline, CDR1 SGHDN and CDR2 FVKESK. The CDR3 reads CASSPLGGPGFF. The CDR3, as DNA: TGTGCCAGCAGCCCTCTGGGCGGTCCCGGGTTCTTC.

The chain joins TRBV9 to TRBJ1-2, with a tentative D call TRBD1 (6 bases). The CDR3 is 15 amino acids. Trimming cost V 0 bases and J 7 bases, with 16 bases left between them. Germline V gene sequence: CDR1 SGDLS, CDR2 YYNGEE. The CDR3 region has the DNA TGTGCCAGCAGCGTAGGTGGACAGAATTCGGGTGGCTACACCTTC. Translation gives CASSVGGQNSGGYTF.

This clonotype has at least ten counts. J is TRBJ2-3 and V is TRBV7-2; D is uncertain. The germline gives CDR1 SGHTA, CDR2 FQGNSA. There are 15 residues in the CDR3. The V gene lost 1 base and the J gene lost 2 bases, with 10 bases spanning the gap. CDR3 sequence reads: CASSLGWSPTDTQYF. The DNA for the CDR3 is TGTGCCAGCAGCTTAGGATGGAGCCCCACAGATACGCAGTATTTT.

The chain joins TRBV4-1 to TRBJ1-1; TRBD1 is a possible D gene (5 bases). Trimming left V 2 bases short and J 0 bases short, with 10 bases between. The germline V gene has CDR1 MGHRA and CDR2 YSYEKL. This CDR3 spans 15 amino acids. The CDR3 sequence is CASSQQTVVNTEAFF. CDR3 DNA: TGCGCCAGCAGCCAACAGACAGTGGTGAACACTGAAGCTTTCTTT.

This clonotype was counted a single time. Compared with germline, one end of the junction differs, possibly owing to a read error. The gene calls are TRBV20-1 and TRBJ1-5, with unresolved D. The germline V gene encodes CDR1 DFQATT and CDR2 SNEGSKA (reference sequence). This CDR3 is 15 amino acids long. In DNA form, the CDR3 reads TGCAGTGCTAGCGGGATGGGAGAGGGCAATCAGCCCCTGCATTTT. It encodes CSASGMGEGNQPLHF.

This clonotype was counted only a few times. The rearrangement links TRBV4-1 to TRBJ2-3; 7 nucleotides align to TRBD2. Germline CDR1 is MGHRA and CDR2 is YSYEKL. With V trimmed by 4 bases and J by 2 bases, 12 bases remained unmatched. The CDR3 sequence is 17 residues long. The CDR3 sequence is CASSPSGTGGYTDTQYF. The CDR3 DNA sequence: TGCGCCAGCAGCCCTAGCGGAACAGGAGGGTACACAGATACGCAGTATTTT.

V and J are TRBV5-5 and TRBJ1-5; possibly TRBD1 for D (5 bases). There are 18 residues in the CDR3. Trimming took 1 base from V and 2 from J, leaving 19 bases between them. From germline, CDR1 is SGHKS and CDR2 YYEKEE (reference sequence). DNA of the CDR3: TGTGCCAGCAGCTTGAAAGGGACCGGGGGAGGTGGCAATCAGCCCCAGCATTTT. Protein product: CASSLKGTGGGGNQPQHF.

The chain carries TRBV19 and TRBJ2-7; D is uncertain. V was trimmed by 1 base and J by 2 bases, leaving 6 bases between them. This CDR3 is built from 13 residues. Germline CDR1 reads LNHDA; CDR2 reads SQIVND (reference sequence). CDR3 DNA: TGTGCCAGTAGTATAGGACTCCCCTACGAGCAGTACTTC. As protein: CASSIGLPYEQYF.

This clonotype was observed a few times. The CDR3 bases are TGTGCCAGCAGTGGAGTGGATAGGGTATACGGCTACACCTTC. It specifies CASSGVDRVYGYTF. The chain carries TRBV2 and TRBJ1-2, with D uncertain. The germline gives CDR1 SNHLY, CDR2 FYNNEI. The CDR3 has 14 residues. V lost 4 bases and J lost 8, with 17 bases in between.

To note about this clonotype: A much larger clone lies one base from this, so it may be a read error. The chain employs TRBV28 and TRBJ2-1, with TRBD2 as a possible D gene (5 bases). With 2 bases removed from V and 7 bases from J, the gap between germline ends came to 9 bases. The CDR3 has 13 residues. CDR1 and CDR2 (germline): MDHEN, SYDVKM. Here the CDR3 DNA reads TGTGCCAGCAGTTTACCTCGAGGGAATGAGCAGTTCTTC. As protein: CASSLPRGNEQFF.

The chain recombines TRBV11-3 with TRBJ2-1; 7 bases fit TRBD1. Germline-derived CDR1 and CDR2 are SGHNT and YENEEA. This CDR3 has 17 residues. Trimming at V came to 0 bases and at J to 9 bases, leaving 14 bases not matched to a gene. The CDR3 bases are TGTGCCAGCAGCTTAGATCGAGGGGGCTTCTCGGCAGGTGAGCAGTTCTTC. Translated, it gives CASSLDRGGFSAGEQFF.

The chain uses TRBV27 and TRBJ2-1; D ambiguous. CDR1 is MNHEY and CDR2 is SMNVEV in the germline V gene (reference sequence). The V gene lost 6 bases and the J gene lost 3 bases, with 12 bases spanning the gap. The CDR3 contains 14 residues. CDR3 amino acids: CASSSPALYNEQFF. For the CDR3, the DNA is TGTGCCAGCAGCTCTCCGGCCCTCTACAATGAGCAGTTCTTC.

The chain joins TRBV4-1 to TRBJ1-1, with D possibly TRBD1 on 5 matching bases. Germline CDR1 reads MGHRA; CDR2 reads YSYEKL. V lost 4 bases to trimming and J lost 1 base, with 10 bases between them. The CDR3 has 14 residues. CDR3 sequence reads: CASSRIQENTEAFF. As DNA, the CDR3 is TGCGCCAGCAGCCGGATACAGGAGAACACTGAAGCTTTCTTT.

V is TRBV7-2 and J is TRBJ2-1, with D hard to call. The CDR3 has 17 residues. V gave up 5 bases and J gave up 2 bases, with 19 bases separating them. Germline CDR1 reads SGHTA; CDR2 reads FQGNSA. This CDR3 is CASSMRTVAGTYNEQFF. The DNA for the CDR3 is TGTGCCAGCAGCATGCGGACGGTCGCTGGGACCTACAATGAGCAGTTCTTC.

Of note for this clonotype: Given a much more abundant clone one base away, this may be a read error. The J gene is TRBJ1-1, the V gene TRBV28; 7 bases match TRBD1. Germline CDR1 is MDHEN and CDR2 is SYDVKM. The CDR3 runs 13 residues. CDR3 coding DNA: TGTCGATACACAGGGGAGCCGAACACTGGAGCTTTCTTT. It is translated as CRYTGEPNTGAFF.

This rearrangement joins TRBV4-1 to TRBJ2-7; D gene ambiguous. Trimming left V 0 bases short and J 2 bases short, with 14 bases between. From germline, CDR1 is MGHRA and CDR2 YSYEKL. This CDR3 contains 16 residues. For the CDR3, the DNA is TGCGCCAGCAGCCAAGACCCGCAGAGAGCCCCCTACGAGCAGTACTTC. Its translation is CASSQDPQRAPYEQYF.

A remark on this clonotype: Given a much more abundant clone one base away, this may be a read error. The chain links TRBV28 to TRBJ2-3; D uncertain. This CDR3 comprises 15 residues. Per the germline V gene, CDR1 is MDHEN and CDR2 is SYDVKM. CDR3 sequence reads: CASSILPISTDAQYF. Written as DNA, the CDR3 is TGTGCCAGCAGTATCCTCCCTATTAGCACAGATGCGCAGTATTTT.

About this clonotype itself: This may stem from a read error, because a much larger clone lies one nucleotide away. This chain links TRBV20-1 with TRBJ2-7; possible D gene TRBD2, 5 bases. Germline V lookup: CDR1 DFQATT, CDR2 SNEGSKA (reference sequence). Trimming took off 7 bases at V and 3 bases at J, with 7 bases between the two ends. This CDR3 is built from 10 residues. Here the CDR3 DNA reads TGCAGTGATAGCGACTACGAGCAGTACTTC. Residues: CSDSDYEQYF.

There are many counts of this clonotype. The chain employs TRBV28 and TRBJ1-2; D is ambiguous. Germline V gene data show CDR1 as MDHEN and CDR2 as SYDVKM. The length of the CDR3 is 12 residues. Trimming took 1 base from V and 5 from J, leaving 5 bases between them. The CDR3 loop reads CASSLSRYGYTF. DNA for the CDR3: TGTGCCAGCAGTTTATCCCGGTATGGCTACACCTTC.

Many counts were recorded for this clonotype. The chain uses TRBV28 and TRBJ1-1; 7 bases fit TRBD1. In germline, CDR1 is MDHEN, CDR2 SYDVKM. The CDR3 runs to 16 residues. The V gene end was trimmed by 0 bases and the J gene end by 1 base; junction bases not matched to a gene: 5. The CDR3 region is CASSLWGGQSNTEAFF. The CDR3, as DNA: TGTGCCAGCAGTTTATGGGGGGGACAGTCGAACACTGAAGCTTTCTTT.